Reported below is one T cell receptor (beta chain). Its target is not known. The donors were adults (healthy and HIV-negative) with no recent acute infections or vaccinations. The data derive from a study of shared clonotypes between healthy human individuals. The study, taken as a whole, reports: What limited the represented genetic and exposure-history diversity was the small number of donors. Clonotypes not shared had lower generation probabilities than those common to all four donors.

CDR1 MNHNS and CDR2 SASEGT come from the germline V gene. The CDR3 is 17 amino acids. Trimming cost V 4 bases and J 7 bases, with 23 bases left between them. The method was immunoSEQ multiplex PCR; TCRdb's version includes in-frame clones alone and lacks a portion of them. The data contain more than 400,000 clones, 90% to 97% of them singletons. This receptor was taken from a woman aged 25-40 years in good health. The specimen was naive CD4+ T cells sorted from blood. The subset was: CD45RA+ positively selected. This chain uses TRBV6-1 with TRBJ2-1; the D gene is possibly TRBD2 (5 bases). The CDR3 sequence: CASSGLGTGSPGNEQFF. In nucleotides, the CDR3 is TGTGCCAGCAGTGGATTGGGAACGGGATCCCCGGGGAATGAGCAGTTCTTC.